Each of the 18 T cell receptor beta chains below was sequenced from the same sample in a study of blood T cell repertoires in COVID-19. Some clones are missing from TCRdb's copy, which holds only in-frame ones; the method was immunoSEQ multiplex PCR. Here the sample spans 410,000 or so clones, roughly 90% being singletons. The specimen sequenced was peripheral blood. These TCRs come from a woman between 40 and 50 years old with COVID-19, enrolled during active disease.

V is TRBV19 and J is TRBJ2-7; 7 nucleotides match TRBD2. This CDR3 is 13 amino acids long. The germline V gene encodes CDR1 LNHDA and CDR2 SQIVND (reference sequence). The ends lost 9 bases at V and 2 bases at J; junction bases unmatched: 7. The CDR3 DNA sequence: TGTGCCAGCTCGGGACTAACGCCCTACGAGCAGTACTTC. Its protein is CASSGLTPYEQYF. Full variable domain (missing parts from reference TRBV19 and TRBJ2-7): DGGITQSPKYLFRKEGQNVTLSCEQNLNHDAMYWYRQDPGQGLRLIYYSQIVNDFQKGDIAEGYSVSREKKESFPLTVTSAQKNPTAFYLCASSGLTPYEQYFGPGTRLTVT.

This clone showed up just a few times. The chain recombines TRBV9 with TRBJ2-7; 11 nucleotides agree with TRBD1. This CDR3 is built from 15 residues. The V segment lost 2 bases and the J segment 3 bases; nucleotides outside the gene matches: 4. Germline V lookup: CDR1 SGDLS, CDR2 YYNGEE. The CDR3 bases are TGTGCCAGCAGCGTCGGACAGGGGGCCAACTACGAGCAGTACTTC. Protein: CASSVGQGANYEQYF.

V and J are TRBV7-2 and TRBJ1-1, with 7 positions matching TRBD1. CDR1 and CDR2 (germline): SGHTA, FQGNSA. After removal of 5 bases from V and 4 bases from J, the junction contained 7 bases not matched to a gene. This CDR3 is built from 14 residues. The CDR3 region has the DNA TGTGCCAGCAGCCCCCAGGGGGGCTTCACTGAAGCTTTCTTT. Residues: CASSPQGGFTEAFF.

The genes are TRBV28 and TRBJ1-2; D might be TRBD1 (5 bases). This CDR3 is 15 amino acids long. Trimming stripped 6 bases from V and 1 base from J, with 15 bases between. CDR1 is MDHEN and CDR2 is SYDVKM in the germline V gene. The CDR3, as DNA: TGTGCCAGCAGCTCCCAGGGTGGGTTTAACTATGGCTACACCTTC. It codes for CASSSQGGFNYGYTF.

The chain carries TRBV14 and TRBJ1-1; 7 positions match TRBD1. After removal of 0 bases from V and 4 bases from J, the junction contained 8 bases not matched to a gene. There are 16 residues in the CDR3. Germline CDR1 is SGHDN and CDR2 is FVKESK. The CDR3 spells CASSQDPTGSGTEAFF. The CDR3 DNA follows: TGTGCCAGCAGCCAAGATCCGACAGGGAGTGGCACTGAAGCTTTCTTT.

CDR3 amino acids: CSLRGTGLTEAFF. DNA of the CDR3: TGCAGCCTGAGGGGGACAGGATTGACTGAAGCTTTCTTT. The chain is built from TRBV29-1 and TRBJ1-1, with 8 bases lining up with TRBD1. The CDR3 contains 13 residues. CDR1 is SQVTM and CDR2 is ANQGSEA in the germline V gene. The junction had 10 bases not matched to a gene; V was cut back by 8 bases and J by 5 bases.

This chain joins TRBV10-3 and TRBJ2-6; D may be TRBD2 (5 bases). Trimming took off 3 bases at V and 0 bases at J, with 6 bases between the two ends. The CDR3 length is 15 residues. Germline V gene lookup returns CDR1 ENHRY and CDR2 SYGVKD. The CDR3: CAISDRDSGANVLTF. For the CDR3, the DNA is TGTGCCATCAGTGACCGGGACTCTGGGGCCAACGTCCTGACTTTC.

This clone was observed once. This chain uses TRBV6-6 with TRBJ2-1; 7 bases match TRBD1. Per germline, CDR1 MNHNY and CDR2 SVGAGI (reference sequence). The CDR3 is made up of 14 amino acids. The V segment lost 3 bases and the J segment 5 bases; nucleotides outside the gene matches: 4. The CDR3 coding sequence is TGTGCCAGCAGTTATATTGACAGGGACAATGAGCAGTTCTTC. Protein: CASSYIDRDNEQFF.

This clone was seen only once. The chain is built from TRBV6-5 and TRBJ1-1, with D possibly being TRBD1 (6 bases). Germline V gene data show CDR1 as MNHEY and CDR2 as SVGAGI. Trimming took off 6 bases at V and 6 bases at J, with 11 bases between the two ends. The CDR3 spans 12 residues. The CDR3 protein is CASRSDSAEAFF. In DNA, the CDR3 is TGTGCCAGCAGATCGGACAGCGCTGAAGCTTTCTTT.

The V gene is TRBV20-1, the J gene TRBJ2-3; no firm D call. This CDR3 region has 11 residues. Germline V gene lookup returns CDR1 DFQATT and CDR2 SNEGSKA (reference sequence). V was trimmed by 3 bases and J by 2 bases, leaving 3 bases between them. The CDR3 reads CSARYTDTQYF. CDR3 nucleotide sequence: TGCAGTGCTAGGTACACAGATACGCAGTATTTT.

Only one count was recorded for this clone. In nucleotides, the CDR3 is TGTGCCAGCACTCTAAGGGAGGGACACCTGAGCACAGATACGCAGTATTTT. Residues: CASTLREGHLSTDTQYF. The chain combines TRBV28 with TRBJ2-3, with D perhaps TRBD2 (7 bases). The CDR3 spans 17 residues. V was shortened by 7 bases and J by 0 bases, with 20 bases between the two germline ends. CDR1 is MDHEN, CDR2 SYDVKM, per germline.

The chain combines TRBV19 with TRBJ2-7; possibly TRBD1 for D (5 bases). Germline V lookup: CDR1 LNHDA, CDR2 SQIVND (reference sequence). This CDR3 has 13 residues. Deletions cut 2 bases from V and 5 bases from J, with 10 bases between. CDR3: CASSIQGTHEQYF. The CDR3 region has the DNA TGTGCCAGTAGTATACAGGGTACCCACGAGCAGTACTTC.

This clone was found once. The chain joins TRBV11-3 to TRBJ1-6, with a tentative D call TRBD1 (5 bases). CDR1 and CDR2 (germline): SGHNT, YENEEA. Trimming cost V 0 bases and J 13 bases, with 10 bases left between them. The CDR3 consists of 13 residues. The CDR3 DNA is TGTGCCAGCAGCTTAGATCAAGGGGCGCCCCTCCACTTT. Its translation is CASSLDQGAPLHF. Full variable domain (missing parts from reference TRBV11-3 and TRBJ1-6): EAGVVQSPRYKIIEKKQPVAFWCNPISGHNTLYWYLQNLGQGPELLIRYENEEAVDDSQLPKDRFSAERLKGVDSTLKIQPAELGDSAVYLCASSLDQGAPLHFGNGTRLTVT.

The chain carries TRBV4-3 and TRBJ2-5; TRBD2 aligns across 11 bases. The ends lost 0 bases at V and 5 bases at J; junction bases unmatched: 8. The CDR3 length is 17 residues. From germline, CDR1 is LGHNA and CDR2 YSLEER. The CDR3 loop is CASSQDPPASGGETQYF. The CDR3 DNA is TGCGCCAGCAGCCAAGATCCCCCCGCTAGCGGGGGGGAGACCCAGTACTTC.

The rearrangement joins TRBV6-5 to TRBJ1-2; D is unresolved. The V gene's germline CDR1 is MNHEY and CDR2 SVGAGI. V was clipped by 6 bases and J by 4 bases, with 9 bases between them. The CDR3 length is 12 residues. CDR3 loop: CASSPTAYGYTF. In DNA, the CDR3 is TGTGCCAGCAGCCCCACAGCCTATGGCTACACCTTC.

The V gene is TRBV7-2, the J gene TRBJ2-2, with D possibly TRBD1 on 5 matching bases. The germline V and J ends were trimmed by 5 bases and 6 bases, with 16 bases remaining between them. The CDR3 is 15 amino acids. Germline assignment: CDR1 SGHTA and CDR2 FQGNSA. For the CDR3, the DNA is TGTGCCAGCAGCGGGGCAGCAGCCTACGCCGGGGAGCTGTTTTTT. Translating gives CASSGAAAYAGELFF.

This CDR3 reads CASSPTGSMQPQHF. The CDR3, as DNA: TGCGCCAGCAGCCCCACCGGTAGCATGCAGCCCCAGCATTTT. The chain combines TRBV5-1 with TRBJ1-5; D is ambiguous. Germline CDR1 reads SGHRS; CDR2 reads YFSETQ. V was cut by 4 bases and J by 7 bases, with 15 bases left in between. This CDR3 is 14 amino acids long. The full variable domain, completed using reference TRBV5-1 and TRBJ1-5, is KAGVTQTPRYLIKTRGQQVTLSCSPISGHRSVSWYQQTPGQGLQFLFEYFSETQRNKGNFPGRFSGRQFSNSRSEMNVSTLELGDSALYLCASSPTGSMQPQHFGDGTRLSIL.

In this sample, this clone turned up once. This chain links TRBV27 with TRBJ2-3; 10 positions agree with TRBD2. The CDR3 has 15 amino acids. V shed 2 bases and J 8 bases; nucleotides not matched to a gene: 7. From germline, CDR1 is MNHEY and CDR2 SMNVEV (reference sequence). The CDR3 nucleotides read TGTGCCAGCAGTTTAAAACGAACTAGCGGGGTTACGCAGTATTTT. As protein: CASSLKRTSGVTQYF.